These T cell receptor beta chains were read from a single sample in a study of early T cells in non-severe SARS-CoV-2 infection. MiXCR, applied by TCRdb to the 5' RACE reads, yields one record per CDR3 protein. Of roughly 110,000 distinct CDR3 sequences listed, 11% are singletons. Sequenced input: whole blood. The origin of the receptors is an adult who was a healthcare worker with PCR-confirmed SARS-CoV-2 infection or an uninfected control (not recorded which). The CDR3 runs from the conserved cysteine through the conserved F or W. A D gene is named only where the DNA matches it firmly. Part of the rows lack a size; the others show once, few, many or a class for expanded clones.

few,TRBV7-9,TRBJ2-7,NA,TGTGCCAGCAGCTTCTTGGGAAAAGAGCAGTACTTC,CASSFLGKEQYF
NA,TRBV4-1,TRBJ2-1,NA,TGCGCCAGCAGCCAAGCAGTAGCGTTCTACAATGAGCAGTTCTTC,CASSQAVAFYNEQFF
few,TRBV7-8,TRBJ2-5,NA,TGTGCCAGCCTGGACACAAGCACCCTCGGGACCCAGTACTTC,CASLDTSTLGTQYF
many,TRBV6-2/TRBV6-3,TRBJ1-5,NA,TGTGCCAGCAGCCCCAGGGTTCAGCCCCAGCATTTT,CASSPRVQPQHF
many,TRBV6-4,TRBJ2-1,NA,TGTGCCAGCAGTGACTCGTCAGGGGCCCATGAGCAGTTCTTC,CASSDSSGAHEQFF
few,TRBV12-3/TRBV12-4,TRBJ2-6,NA,TGTGCCAGCTCCATGGGCAACTCTGGGGCCAACGTCCTGACTTTC,CASSMGNSGANVLTF
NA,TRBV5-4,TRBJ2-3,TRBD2,TGTGCCAGCAGCTTTGGACTAGCGGGATCTAGGGATACGCAGTATTTT,CASSFGLAGSRDTQYF
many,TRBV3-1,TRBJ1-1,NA,TGTGCCAGCAGCCAAGATTCGCACGGCAGGGTAGCTTTCTTT,CASSQDSHGRVAFF
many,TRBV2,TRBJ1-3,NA,TGTGCCAGCAGCTTGATAGGACGCTCTGGAAACACCATATATTTT,CASSLIGRSGNTIYF
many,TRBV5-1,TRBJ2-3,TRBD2,TGCGCCAGCAGCAGGGGGACTAGCGGGGGCACAGATACGCAGTATTTT,CASSRGTSGGTDTQYF